A selection of T cell receptor beta chains follows, all from one sample in a study of blood T cell repertoires in COVID-19. Clones were read by immunoSEQ multiplex PCR, and TCRdb kept only the in-frame ones, dropping some. The profile shows 190,000 or so clones, over 80% of them singletons. Sequencing was carried out using peripheral blood. The receptors were gathered from a man in his 60s with COVID-19, enrolled during active disease. The conserved cysteine and the conserved F or W are not part of the CDR3 here.

J: TRBJ1-2; V: TRBV4-2; CDR3: ASSQEIDRTTYGYT
J: TRBJ1-1; V: TRBV29-1; CDR3: SVGGVRTEAF
J: TRBJ1-5; V: TRBV27; CDR3: ASSGQNSNQPQH
J: TRBJ1-2; V: TRBV25-1; CDR3: ASSPRTGVGYT
J: TRBJ2-2; V: TRBV28; CDR3: ASSETETRLAGSNTGELF
J: TRBJ1-2; V: TRBV3-1/TRBV3-2; CDR3: ASSQAGGARGNYGYT
J: TRBJ1-1; V: TRBV19; CDR3: ASSIDFSGAEAF
J: TRBJ1-2; V: TRBV5-8; CDR3: ASSLNRGMDGYT
J: TRBJ1-5; V: TRBV4-1; CDR3: ASGRLGNQPQH
J: TRBJ1-1; V: TRBV6-5; CDR3: ASSPRGTGNTEAF
J: TRBJ1-1; V: TRBV6-6; CDR3: ASRSTENTEAF
J: TRBJ1-1; V: TRBV5-1; CDR3: ASSLTVSNTEAF
J: TRBJ1-2; V: TRBV12-3/TRBV12-4; CDR3: ASSFRQEDGYT
J: TRBJ1-6; V: TRBV5-1; CDR3: ASSLDPGDNSPLH
J: TRBJ2-6; V: TRBV19; CDR3: ASTSGGAGANVLT
J: TRBJ1-2; V: TRBV4-3; CDR3: ASSQGQGHYGYT
J: TRBJ2-5; V: TRBV29-1; CDR3: SVLTRGFQETQY
J: TRBJ1-1; V: TRBV20-1; CDR3: SAPQGAMAF
J: TRBJ2-7; V: TRBV5-1; CDR3: ASSLELAGGYEQY
J: TRBJ1-3; V: TRBV30; CDR3: AWSRIGHTISSGNTIY
J: TRBJ2-7; V: TRBV10-3; CDR3: AISETTTPYEQY
J: TRBJ2-7; V: TRBV7-3; CDR3: ASSFSGTGGEQY
J: TRBJ1-4; V: TRBV4-3; CDR3: ASSPGTGVYWLF
J: TRBJ1-1; V: TRBV30; CDR3: AWFVPRRARTEAF
J: TRBJ1-1; V: TRBV5-1; CDR3: ASSPRTGRNTEAF
J: TRBJ1-2; V: TRBV28; CDR3: ASSLLRNNYGYT
J: TRBJ1-5; V: TRBV5-1; CDR3: ASSLAEAQPQH
J: TRBJ1-5; V: TRBV7-8; CDR3: ASSLYRGDQPQH
J: TRBJ1-6; V: TRBV3-1/TRBV3-2; CDR3: ASSPMTGGGNSPLH
J: TRBJ1-4; V: TRBV18; CDR3: ASSPRGGGATNEKLF
J: TRBJ2-5; V: TRBV7-2; CDR3: ASSLALRGQETQY
J: TRBJ2-7; V: TRBV18; CDR3: ASSPGRTSIYEQY
J: TRBJ2-7; V: TRBV5-1; CDR3: ASSPGGTGAYEQY
J: TRBJ1-6; V: TRBV6-2/TRBV6-3; CDR3: ASSLLGGDSPLH
J: TRBJ1-2; V: TRBV7-2; CDR3: ASSERGPPAHGYT
J: TRBJ1-2; V: TRBV5-4; CDR3: ASSGQRGTGIYGYT
J: TRBJ1-1; V: TRBV6-1; CDR3: ASSDRSVRGTEAF
J: TRBJ1-4; V: TRBV6-6; CDR3: ASSYFPRDEKLF
J: TRBJ2-4; V: TRBV3-1/TRBV3-2; CDR3: ASSPGRGIQY
J: TRBJ1-1; V: TRBV19; CDR3: ASQTSSPEAF
J: TRBJ2-5; V: TRBV30; CDR3: AWSPGGGQETQY
J: TRBJ2-5; V: TRBV12-3/TRBV12-4; CDR3: ASSLASGSQY
J: TRBJ2-1; V: TRBV7-6; CDR3: ASSLVAEDSYNEQF
J: TRBJ1-5; V: TRBV18; CDR3: ASSGGGDIQPQH
J: TRBJ1-5; V: TRBV5-1; CDR3: ASSLDYSNQPQH